This T cell receptor beta chain originates from a study of OX40 agonist ivuxolimab in advanced cancers. About the research overall: Partial responses were recorded for three patients, including one with hepatocellular carcinoma and two with cutaneous melanoma. General study results and limits: Averaging showed that CD8+ T cells had more expanded clones than CD4+ did.

Note on this clone: Its antigen is currently unknown.

Per germline, CDR1 SGHNT and CDR2 YYREEE (reference sequence). Trimming left V 7 bases short and J 1 base short, with 12 bases between. The CDR3 contains 14 residues. Repertoires were generated with immunoSEQ multiplex PCR, while TCRdb's copy carries only in-frame clones and drops some. The sample includes tens of thousands of clones, more than 85% of them seen just once. Sequences were derived from CD4+ or CD8+ T cells sorted from blood, sampled in a trial of the OX40 agonist ivuxolimab. The V call is TRBV5-4, the J call TRBJ2-1, with TRBD1 as a possible D gene (6 bases). The sequence was obtained from an adult with an advanced solid tumor such as melanoma, head and neck, liver or kidney cancer. The CDR3 region has the DNA TGTGCCAGCTCCGAAGGACAGTCCTACAATGAGCAGTTCTTC. Its translation is CASSEGQSYNEQFF.